This T cell receptor beta chain was recovered during a study of T-cell memory formation after mild COVID-19. This clonotype showed up just a few times. 5'RACE primed at constant segments yielded TCR alpha and TCR beta cDNA libraries bearing sample barcodes and UMIs. TCRdb re-called the 5' RACE reads with MiXCR, one entry per CDR3 protein. The data contain about 410,000 distinct CDR3 sequences, more than 20% of them singletons. The CDR3 contains 15 residues. Unmatched junction bases numbered 5, after V lost 6 bases and J lost 5 bases. Germline CDR1 reads SEHNR; CDR2 reads FQNEAQ (reference sequence). This receptor was identified in an adult woman who had mild COVID-19 (a few samples of this study predate the infection). Cell type and time point are not known. Sequenced: PBMCs or a T cell subset sorted from them (not recorded which). The chain combines TRBV7-9 with TRBJ2-7, with 15 bases identical to TRBD2. CDR3: CASRRTSGRAHEQYF. DNA of the CDR3: TGTGCCAGCAGAAGGACTAGCGGGAGGGCCCACGAGCAGTACTTC.